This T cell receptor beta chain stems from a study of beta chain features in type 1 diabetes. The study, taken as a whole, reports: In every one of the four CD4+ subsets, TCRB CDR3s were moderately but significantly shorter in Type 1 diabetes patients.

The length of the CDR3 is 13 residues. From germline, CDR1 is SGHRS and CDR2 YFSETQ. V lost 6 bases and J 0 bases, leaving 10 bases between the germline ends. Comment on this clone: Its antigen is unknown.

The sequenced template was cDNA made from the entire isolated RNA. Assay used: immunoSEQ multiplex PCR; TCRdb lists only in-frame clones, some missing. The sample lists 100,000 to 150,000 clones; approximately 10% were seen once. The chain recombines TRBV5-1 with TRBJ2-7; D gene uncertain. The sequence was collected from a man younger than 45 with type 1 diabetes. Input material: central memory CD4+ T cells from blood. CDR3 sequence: CASTSSISYEQYF. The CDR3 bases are TGCGCCAGCACATCATCTATCTCCTACGAGCAGTACTTC.